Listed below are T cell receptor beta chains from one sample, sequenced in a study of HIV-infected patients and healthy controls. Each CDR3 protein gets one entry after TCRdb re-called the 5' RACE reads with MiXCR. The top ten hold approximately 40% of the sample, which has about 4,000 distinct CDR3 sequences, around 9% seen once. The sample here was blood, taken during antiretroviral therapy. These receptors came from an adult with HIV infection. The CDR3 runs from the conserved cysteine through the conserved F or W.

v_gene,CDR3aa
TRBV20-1,CSAPRFGLAGGSAVNEQFF
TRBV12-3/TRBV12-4,CASSRVPVDGIGMGNQPQHF
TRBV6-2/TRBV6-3,CASTLSQGQNEAFF
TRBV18,CASSPGNGYTF
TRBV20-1,CSASGGGAEEQFF
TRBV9,CASSASSASSNEQFF
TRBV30,CAWSGEGHEQFF
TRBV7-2,CASSFAGGDTQYF
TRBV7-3,CASSREVGGPGELFF
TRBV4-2,CASSQNTGWDNSPLHF
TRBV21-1,CASSSRLAGNEQFF
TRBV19,CASSTPGLGDTQYF
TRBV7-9,CASSLALPGQIRPNTIYF
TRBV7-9,CASSLGPPGNSGYTF
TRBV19,CASSMFEVPQETQYF
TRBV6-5,CASSYGSGGPGEQFF
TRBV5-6,CASSSSTGELFF
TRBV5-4,CASSPGPREAFF
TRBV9,CASSVVGDHRETQYF
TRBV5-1,CASSFLGRADTQYF
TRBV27,CASRIEGNTDTQYF
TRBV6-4,CASSDSGGASDTQYF
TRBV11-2,CASSRAGDSEKLFF
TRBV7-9,CATPWGNEQFF
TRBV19,CASGYGTLISSGANVLTF
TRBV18,CASSPGQPYEQYF
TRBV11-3,CASSLRGAQGGETQYF
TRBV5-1,CASSQTVGNEQFF
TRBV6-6,CASKTDANSYEQYF
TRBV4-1,CASSPASGGWADTQYF
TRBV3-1,CASSQGETQYF
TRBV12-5,CASGPRDSKETQYF
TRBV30,CAWGGQGLNYGYTF
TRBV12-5,CASGLTGQGAADTEAFF
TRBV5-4,CASSLSGLAGYEQYF
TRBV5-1,CASSRTETYGYTF
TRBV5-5,CASSLGHMDQPQHF
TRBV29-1,CSSTTDLGEQYF
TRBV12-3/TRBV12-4,CASSLTGEYNEQFF
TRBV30,CAWSLGAGEQFF